What follows are 8 T cell receptor beta chains derived from one specimen sequenced in a study of Graves' ophthalmopathy and Graves' hyperthyroidism. Amplified material comprised TCR beta CDR3 regions derived from RNA transcripts. Investigators did first-round RT-PCR with HTBI primers, then second-round multiplex PCR. TCRdb re-derived calls from the multiplex PCR reads in MiXCR, one entry per CDR3 protein. The sample lists more than 300,000 distinct CDR3 sequences; 15% were seen once. Sequenced input: peripheral blood. These receptor sequences come from a woman younger than 30 with stable Graves' hyperthyroidism.

The V gene is TRBV12-3 or TRBV12-4, the J gene TRBJ1-5; possibly TRBD1 for D (6 bases). This CDR3 is built from 18 residues. The V end lost 1 base, the J end lost 1 base, and 17 bases lay between the germline ends. The CDR3 sequence is CASSLGGLRVASNQPQHF. The CDR3 nucleotides read TGTGCCAGCAGTTTAGGGGGGCTGAGGGTCGCGAGCAATCAGCCCCAGCATTTT.

In this sample, this clonotype turned up many times. V and J are TRBV28 and TRBJ1-2; TRBD1 matches 8 bases. CDR1 MDHEN and CDR2 SYDVKM come from the germline V gene. V lost 1 base and J lost 2; bases outside the gene matches: 6. The CDR3 contains 16 residues. The CDR3 sequence: CASSLSGQGWNYGYTF. CDR3 coding DNA: TGTGCCAGCAGTTTATCCGGACAGGGCTGGAACTATGGCTACACCTTC.

This clonotype was recorded many times. V and J are TRBV10-3 and TRBJ1-2, with D hard to call. The CDR3 sequence is 13 residues long. Germline V gives CDR1 ENHRY, CDR2 SYGVKD. The ends were cut back, 0 bases at V and 8 bases at J, with 10 bases in the middle. The CDR3 loop is CAISESREDGYTF. In nucleotides, the CDR3 is TGTGCCATCAGTGAGTCGAGGGAGGACGGCTACACCTTC.

This clonotype was seen many times. The CDR3 here is CASSLAGTGLTEAFF. Written as DNA, the CDR3 is TGTGCCAGCAGTTTAGCTGGGACAGGGTTAACTGAAGCTTTCTTT. This chain uses TRBV12-3 or TRBV12-4 with TRBJ1-1; 9 bases match TRBD1. J gave up 5 bases and V 0 bases, and 4 bases lay outside the gene matches. This CDR3 is built from 15 residues.

This clonotype was recorded many times. The chain couples TRBV12-3 or TRBV12-4 to TRBJ1-1, with D unresolved. The CDR3 has 13 residues. The V and J ends lost 5 bases and 3 bases respectively, with 10 bases between them. For the CDR3, the DNA is TGTGCCAGCAGTATTGCCGGGGACACTGAAGCTTTCTTT. It codes for CASSIAGDTEAFF.

This clonotype was detected many times. The V and J genes are TRBV3-1 and TRBJ1-1; D remains unclear. Trimming removed 0 bases from V and 4 bases from J, with 6 bases in between. The germline V gene has CDR1 LGHDT and CDR2 YNNKEL (reference sequence). CDR3 length: 13 residues. CDR3 DNA sequence: TGTGCCAGCAGCCAAGACCTCGGCACTGAAGCTTTCTTT. Translated, it gives CASSQDLGTEAFF.

The sample holds many counts of this clonotype. The chain employs TRBV6-2 or TRBV6-3 and TRBJ2-5; 9 bases are shared with TRBD2. V trimming: 6 bases; J trimming: 5 bases; junction bases outside the gene matches: 13. The CDR3 sequence is 16 residues long. CDR1 MNHEY and CDR2 SVGEGT come from the germline V gene. The CDR3 is CASSLGTSRLLETQYF. The CDR3 DNA is TGTGCCAGCAGCCTCGGGACTAGCAGGTTACTGGAGACCCAGTACTTC.

This clonotype was counted ten times or more. The chain carries TRBV12-5 and TRBJ2-5; maybe TRBD1 (6 bases). The CDR3 covers 15 residues. Germline CDR1 and CDR2: LGHNT and FRNRAP. V lost 6 bases to trimming and J lost 2 bases, with 16 bases between them. The CDR3 loop is CASGAPGTSQETQYF. DNA of the CDR3: TGTGCTAGTGGAGCGCCTGGGACATCTCAAGAGACCCAGTACTTC.